These T cell receptor beta chains were read from a single sample in a study of T cell responses to AZD1222 COVID-19 vaccine. The table came from immunoSEQ multiplex PCR; TCRdb's copy has only in-frame clones and leaves some out. The sample contains 100,000 to 120,000 clones, approximately 86% of which appear only once. The sample here was peripheral blood, taken on day 0 of AZD1222 vaccination. The receptor set was obtained from an adult in good health. The CDR3 runs from the conserved cysteine through the conserved F or W. The D gene is left open where the match is weak. Clone size appears in some rows only: once, few, many, or a class for an expanded clone.

v_gene,d_gene,j_gene,abundance,CDR3aa,CDR3nt
TRBV9,TRBD1,TRBJ2-5,.,CASSVKGGGTQYF,TGTGCCAGCAGCGTAAAAGGGGGCGGGACCCAGTACTTC
TRBV9,.,TRBJ1-1,.,CASSVGSGPITEAFF,TGTGCCAGCAGCGTAGGTTCGGGACCGATCACTGAAGCTTTCTTT
TRBV5-1,.,TRBJ1-2,.,CASSTRGANYGYTF,TGCGCCAGCTCCACACGGGGGGCCAACTATGGCTACACCTTC
TRBV5-1,.,TRBJ2-7,few,CASTPLQGAYEQYF,TGCGCCAGCACCCCCTTGCAGGGAGCCTACGAGCAGTACTTC
TRBV10-3,TRBD2,TRBJ2-5,.,CAISERGGTQYF,TGTGCCATCAGTGAACGGGGGGGGACCCAGTACTTC
TRBV30,.,TRBJ1-2,.,CAWSSSTASYGYTF,TGTGCCTGGAGTTCTTCCACGGCTAGCTATGGCTACACCTTC
TRBV6-6,TRBD1,TRBJ1-1,.,CASSSPGGATEAFF,TGTGCCAGCAGTTCCCCAGGGGGCGCCACTGAAGCTTTCTTT
TRBV28,.,TRBJ1-4,.,CASSFATNEKLFF,TGTGCCAGCAGTTTTGCAACTAATGAAAAACTGTTTTTT
TRBV5-1,TRBD1,TRBJ1-2,.,CASSEGAGGAYGYTF,TGCGCCAGCAGCGAGGGGGCGGGGGGAGCCTATGGCTACACCTTC
TRBV5-8,TRBD2,TRBJ2-2,.,CASSQQGLAGMANTGELFF,TGTGCCAGCAGCCAACAGGGACTAGCGGGGATGGCGAACACCGGGGAGCTGTTTTTT
TRBV5-4,TRBD1,TRBJ1-1,once,CASSRQGVKNTEAFF,TGTGCCAGCAGCCGACAGGGGGTGAAAAACACTGAAGCTTTCTTT
TRBV19,.,TRBJ1-4,.,CASSTPGKRGEKLFF,TGTGCCAGTAGTACCCCGGGGAAACGGGGTGAAAAACTGTTTTTT
TRBV16,TRBD1,TRBJ2-7,few,CASSQSAGQGGEQYF,TGTGCCAGCAGCCAATCGGCGGGACAGGGAGGCGAGCAGTACTTC
TRBV19,.,TRBJ1-5,once,CASRGNRNQPQHF,TGTGCCAGTAGGGGAAATCGCAATCAGCCCCAGCATTTT
TRBV3-1/TRBV3-2,TRBD1,TRBJ1-1,.,CASSQNTGGLSVAFF,TGTGCCAGCAGCCAAAACACAGGGGGTCTTTCGGTAGCTTTCTTT
TRBV28,TRBD1,TRBJ1-4,once,CASLDGTVNEKLFF,TGTGCCAGCCTGGACGGGACAGTAAATGAAAAACTGTTTTTT
TRBV6-5,.,TRBJ2-3,.,CASSYRLPSTDTQYF,TGTGCCAGCAGTTACCGACTACCATCCACAGATACGCAGTATTTT
TRBV18,.,TRBJ2-7,.,CASSPLSAGSSYEQYF,TGTGCCAGCTCACCACTTTCGGCAGGCAGCTCCTACGAGCAGTACTTC
TRBV3-1/TRBV3-2,TRBD1,TRBJ1-2,.,CASSPGQGNGYTF,TGTGCCAGCAGCCCGGGACAGGGGAATGGCTACACCTTC
TRBV29-1,.,TRBJ1-1,.,CSVGDVMNTEAFF,TGCAGCGTTGGAGATGTCATGAACACTGAAGCTTTCTTT
TRBV28,.,TRBJ1-5,.,CASSLSGGGNHQPQHF,TGTGCCAGCAGTTTATCCGGGGGGGGTAACCATCAGCCCCAGCATTTT
TRBV7-2,.,TRBJ2-7,.,CASSVPGVSSYEQYF,TGTGCCAGCAGTGTCCCAGGGGTTTCCTCCTACGAGCAGTACTTC
TRBV10-2,.,TRBJ1-5,.,CASSPDGPSNQPQHF,TGCGCCAGCAGTCCGGACGGTCCTAGCAATCAGCCCCAGCATTTT
TRBV4-2,TRBD1,TRBJ2-6,.,CASSHGTAGANVLTF,TGTGCCAGCAGCCACGGGACAGCAGGGGCCAACGTCCTGACTTTC
TRBV20-1,.,TRBJ1-1,.,CSAGGAPEAFF,TGCAGTGCAGGAGGGGCACCCGAAGCTTTCTTT
TRBV12-3/TRBV12-4,.,TRBJ2-2,.,CASRWTDTGELFF,TGTGCCAGCAGGTGGACAGACACCGGGGAGCTGTTTTTT
TRBV4-1,.,TRBJ1-4,few,CASSRSGTDSSLEKLFF,TGCGCCAGCAGCCGCTCCGGGACGGACTCTTCCTTGGAAAAACTGTTTTTT
TRBV3-1/TRBV3-2,TRBD1,TRBJ1-3,.,CASSHSQGAGGNTIYF,TGTGCCAGCAGCCATTCCCAGGGGGCGGGCGGAAACACCATATATTTT
TRBV5-4,.,TRBJ1-3,.,CASSLEEASGNTIYF,TGTGCCAGCAGCTTGGAGGAGGCCTCTGGAAACACCATATATTTT
TRBV9,.,TRBJ2-1,.,CASSVGGASSYNEQFF,TGTGCCAGCAGCGTAGGCGGGGCTAGCTCCTACAATGAGCAGTTCTTC
TRBV11-2,TRBD2,TRBJ2-3,.,CASSLEGAGGQYF,TGTGCCAGCAGCTTAGAAGGAGCGGGGGGGCAGTATTTT
TRBV6-4,TRBD1,TRBJ2-3,few,CASSDRRGTDTQYF,TGTGCCAGCAGTGATCGCAGGGGGACAGATACGCAGTATTTT
TRBV7-9,.,TRBJ2-5,.,CASSFGGRETQYF,TGTGCCAGCAGCTTCGGGGGGCGGGAGACCCAGTACTTC
TRBV2,.,TRBJ1-6,.,CASSGRQYNSPLHF,TGTGCCAGCAGTGGTCGACAGTATAATTCACCCCTCCACTTT
TRBV2,.,TRBJ2-1,.,CASSEKTAGQFF,TGTGCCAGCAGTGAGAAGACAGCAGGGCAGTTCTTC
TRBV12-3/TRBV12-4,.,TRBJ1-4,.,CASRGGNEKLFF,TGTGCCAGCAGAGGGGGTAATGAAAAACTGTTTTTT
TRBV12-5,TRBD1,TRBJ1-1,.,CASGLEGTGTEAFF,TGTGCTAGTGGTTTGGAAGGGACAGGAACTGAAGCTTTCTTT
TRBV9,.,TRBJ2-7,few,CASSVAAANGEQYF,TGTGCCAGCAGCGTAGCGGCAGCTAACGGCGAGCAGTACTTC
TRBV5-1,.,TRBJ1-1,.,CASRTDPNTEAFF,TGCGCCAGCAGGACGGATCCGAACACTGAAGCTTTCTTT
TRBV27,TRBD1,TRBJ2-7,.,CASSPRQGGIYEQYF,TGTGCCAGCAGTCCCAGACAGGGTGGAATCTACGAGCAGTACTTC
TRBV5-4,.,TRBJ2-1,.,CASNNYPLVSHEQFF,TGTGCCAGCAACAATTACCCGTTGGTTTCCCATGAGCAGTTCTTC
TRBV19,TRBD2,TRBJ2-1,.,CASRATGTTTEFF,TGTGCCAGTAGGGCAACCGGGACTACAACGGAGTTCTTC
TRBV9,.,TRBJ1-1,.,CASSLEGGTEAFF,TGTGCCAGCAGCCTAGAGGGGGGGACTGAAGCTTTCTTT
TRBV28,TRBD2,TRBJ2-1,once,CASTWEGMGNEQFF,TGTGCCAGCACCTGGGAGGGGATGGGGAATGAGCAGTTCTTC
TRBV19,.,TRBJ2-6,once,CASSSRGRSSGANVLTF,TGTGCCAGTAGTAGCCGGGGACGGAGCTCTGGGGCCAACGTCCTGACTTTC
TRBV13,.,TRBJ1-1,.,CASSLVEGRVESTEAFF,TGTGCCAGCAGCTTAGTTGAGGGGCGGGTAGAATCCACTGAAGCTTTCTTT
TRBV19,.,TRBJ2-1,.,CASSTDSITYNEQFF,TGTGCCAGTAGTACCGACAGTATTACCTACAATGAGCAGTTCTTC
TRBV5-1,.,TRBJ2-1,.,CASSLGGGAYNEQFF,TGCGCCAGCAGCTTGGGGGGCGGGGCATACAATGAGCAGTTCTTC